Here is one TCR beta chain with its context. Its antigen is still unknown. The read is 3 residues too short to cover the CDR3 end, so that end is filled in from the germline J gene. The data originate from a study of Tregs in tolerant kidney transplant recipients. The overall study: Related graft donors supplied nonmyeloablative bone marrow transplants, and mixed chimerism was transient.

Some clones are missing from TCRdb's copy, which holds only in-frame ones; the method was immunoSEQ multiplex PCR. The specimen's table records more than 45,000 clones. The CDR3 sequence is 15 residues long. Trimming took 4 bases from V and 8 from J; bases not matched to a gene: 9. Germline values: CDR1 SGHRS, CDR2 YFSETQ. Study-level results: In tolerant patients, donor-specific Tregs outgrew total Tregs, suggesting antigen-driven expansion.

This sequence joins TRBV5-1 and TRBJ1-4, with 9 bases identical to TRBD1. This clonotype originated in a human donor who received a combined kidney and bone marrow transplant. This sample comprised CD4+ T cells from blood, obtained before the transplant. CDR3 DNA, as far as it was read: TGCGCCAGCAGCAACCCGACAGGGGGGACCGAAAAA. Encoded protein: CASSNPTGGTEK. From start to end, the CDR3 is CASSNPTGGTEKLFF.